These 24 T cell receptor beta chains originate from one sample sequenced in a study of blood T cell repertoires in COVID-19. Generated by immunoSEQ multiplex PCR, the TCRdb table keeps only in-frame clones and is missing some. This sample has approximately 260,000 clones, with roughly 84% found just once. Material: peripheral blood. The receptors were gathered from a human donor in a cohort sampled during active COVID-19.

This clone occurred once. The chain employs TRBV19 and TRBJ1-5; the D gene is possibly TRBD1 (6 bases). The CDR3 is 16 amino acids. Per germline, CDR1 LNHDA and CDR2 SQIVND (reference sequence). Trimming left V 2 bases short and J 0 bases short, with 11 bases between. The CDR3 DNA follows: TGTGCCAGTAGTATAATAAGGACAGATAGCAATCAGCCCCAGCATTTT. Translation gives CASSIIRTDSNQPQHF.

The rearrangement uses TRBV5-1 and TRBJ1-6, with D perhaps matching TRBD1 (6 bases). The germline gives CDR1 SGHRS, CDR2 YFSETQ. The CDR3 contains 14 residues. The V and J ends lost 5 bases and 8 bases respectively, with 14 bases between them. In DNA form, the CDR3 reads TGCGCCAGCAGGGAACAGGGCATTGATTCACCCCTCCACTTT. Translating gives CASREQGIDSPLHF.

This chain joins TRBV5-1 and TRBJ2-5, with D perhaps matching TRBD1 (6 bases). The CDR3 loop spans 14 amino acids. The V gene's germline CDR1 is SGHRS and CDR2 YFSETQ. V was clipped by 3 bases and J by 2 bases, with 11 bases between them. For the CDR3, the DNA is TGCGCCAGCAGCTCCGGACAGAGTCAAGAGACCCAGTACTTC. Translating it yields CASSSGQSQETQYF. Full variable domain (outside the CDR3, taken from reference TRBV5-1 and TRBJ2-5): KAGVTQTPRYLIKTRGQQVTLSCSPISGHRSVSWYQQTPGQGLQFLFEYFSETQRNKGNFPGRFSGRQFSNSRSEMNVSTLELGDSALYLCASSSGQSQETQYFGPGTRLLVL.

This rearrangement joins TRBV15 to TRBJ2-3; tentatively, D is TRBD2 (7 bases). There are 18 residues in the CDR3. The V end was cut by 0 bases, the J end by 5 bases, with 21 bases between. CDR1 and CDR2 from the germline V gene are LNHNV and YYDKDF (reference sequence). The CDR3 sequence is CATSREVGRGGLLDTQYF. CDR3 coding DNA: TGTGCCACCAGCAGAGAGGTCGGTAGGGGGGGTCTGTTAGATACGCAGTATTTT.

The genes are TRBV9 and TRBJ1-6, with D tentatively TRBD1 (6 bases). The CDR3 contains 15 residues. Between the trimmed V and J ends, which lost 4 bases and 8 bases, there was a span of 16 bases. Germline values: CDR1 SGDLS, CDR2 YYNGEE. DNA of the CDR3: TGTGCCAGCAGCCTCCAACAGGGCCCGGATTCACCCCTCCACTTT. This sequence encodes CASSLQQGPDSPLHF.

The chain carries TRBV21-1 and TRBJ1-3; the table gives TRBD1 as D, unverified against the DNA. TRBV21-1 is a pseudogene. CDR3 length equals 16 residues. CDR3 sequence reads: CASSTWTGRLGTTIYF. In nucleotides, the CDR3 is TGTGCCAGCAGCACCTGGACAGGGCGATTAGGCACCACCATATATTTT.

The J gene is TRBJ2-5, the V gene TRBV2; 7 nucleotides align to TRBD2. Trimming at V came to 6 bases and at J to 7 bases, leaving 14 bases not matched to a gene. CDR1 and CDR2 (germline): SNHLY, FYNNEI. CDR3 size: 15 residues. CDR3: CASRVGTTLRGTQYF. CDR3 nucleotides: TGTGCCAGCAGGGTAGGGACTACTCTTCGGGGGACCCAGTACTTC. The full variable domain, with the rest looked up from reference TRBV2 and TRBJ2-5, is EPEVTQTPSHQVTQMGQEVILRCVPISNHLYFYWYRQILGQKVEFLVSFYNNEISEKSEIFDDQFSVERPDGSNFTLKIRSTKLEDSAMYFCASRVGTTLRGTQYFGPGTRLLVL.

The chain is built from TRBV28 and TRBJ1-1; D is possibly TRBD1 (5 bases). The CDR3 spans 21 residues. The ends were cut back, 6 bases at V and 4 bases at J, with 36 bases in the middle. Germline lookup yields CDR1 MDHEN and CDR2 SYDVKM. This CDR3 is CASSRRQWRVGWGLNGTEAFF. The CDR3 nucleotides read TGTGCCAGCAGCCGCCGACAGTGGAGAGTGGGGTGGGGTCTCAATGGCACTGAAGCTTTCTTT.

The gene calls are TRBV9 and TRBJ2-7, with a possible D match to TRBD2 (6 bases). V was cut by 3 bases and J by 0 bases, with 13 bases left in between. The CDR3 has 15 residues. The germline CDR1 and CDR2 sequences are SGDLS and YYNGEE. CDR3 amino acids: CASSAGAVSSYEQYF. The CDR3 DNA sequence: TGTGCCAGCAGCGCGGGAGCGGTTAGCTCCTACGAGCAGTACTTC.

The chain is built from TRBV6-1 and TRBJ2-5, with 9 positions matching TRBD2. The CDR3 extends over 16 amino acids. With 0 bases clipped from V and 1 base from J, the junction kept 3 bases outside the gene matches. In germline, CDR1 is MNHNS, CDR2 SASEGT. The CDR3 DNA follows: TGTGCCAGCAGTGAAGCGTTGCGGGGGGGCCAAGAGACCCAGTACTTC. It specifies CASSEALRGGQETQYF.

This chain joins TRBV21-1 and TRBJ1-1. TRBV21-1 is flagged as a pseudogene. The CDR3 totals 13 residues. The CDR3 nucleotides are TGTGCCAGCAGCAAAGCCCCCCTTCGGGAAGCTTTCTTT. This gives the protein CASSKAPLREAFF.

The chain couples TRBV28 to TRBJ2-2, with a weak D call TRBD2 (5 bases). With 4 bases removed from V and 6 bases from J, the gap between germline ends came to 15 bases. There are 15 residues in the CDR3. Germline V gene lookup returns CDR1 MDHEN and CDR2 SYDVKM. The CDR3 protein is CASSSPGSRSGELFF. In DNA, the CDR3 is TGTGCCAGCAGTTCCCCGGGATCACGCTCCGGGGAGCTGTTTTTT. Drawing the rest from reference TRBV28 and TRBJ2-2, the complete variable domain is DVKVTQSSRYLVKRTGEKVFLECVQDMDHENMFWYRQDPGLGLRLIYFSYDVKMKEKGDIPEGYSVSREKKERFSLILESASTNQTSMYLCASSSPGSRSGELFFGEGSRLTVL.

This chain links TRBV5-1 with TRBJ2-1; 9 bases align to TRBD2. From germline, CDR1 is SGHRS and CDR2 YFSETQ. This CDR3 has 17 amino acids. J gave up 3 bases and V 3 bases, and 10 bases lay outside the gene matches. The CDR3 DNA sequence: TGCGCCAGCAGCTCCCTAAGAGCGGGAGGAATCTACAATGAGCAGTTCTTC. It is translated as CASSSLRAGGIYNEQFF.

The CDR3 sequence is CASSPGLAGVGTDTQYF. CDR3 nucleotides: TGTGCCAGCAGTCCCGGACTAGCGGGAGTTGGCACAGATACGCAGTATTTT. The genes are TRBV6-6 and TRBJ2-3; TRBD2 matches 13 bases. The germline V gene has CDR1 MNHNY and CDR2 SVGAGI (reference sequence). V trimming: 5 bases; J trimming: 1 base; junction bases outside the gene matches: 6. This CDR3 is 17 amino acids long.

The chain employs TRBV14 and TRBJ2-5; 16 bases are a match to TRBD2. Trimming took 0 bases from V and 14 from J; bases not matched to a gene: 3. The CDR3 has 14 residues. The V gene's germline CDR1 is SGHDN and CDR2 FVKESK. The CDR3 loop reads CASSQEGLAGGLYF. The DNA for the CDR3 is TGTGCCAGCAGCCAAGAGGGACTAGCGGGAGGGCTCTACTTC.

The rearrangement links TRBV5-6 to TRBJ2-1; the D gene is possibly TRBD1 (6 bases). This CDR3 region has 16 residues. V was trimmed by 3 bases and J by 0 bases, leaving 13 bases between them. Per the germline V gene, CDR1 is SGHDT and CDR2 is YYEEEE. The CDR3 sequence is CASSSLGAGSYNEQFF. In DNA, the CDR3 is TGTGCCAGCAGCTCCCTGGGGGCGGGCTCCTACAATGAGCAGTTCTTC.

The rearrangement uses TRBV5-1 and TRBJ1-2; possible D gene TRBD1, 5 bases. V was pared by 2 bases and J by 6 bases, with 17 bases between. From germline, CDR1 is SGHRS and CDR2 YFSETQ. The length of the CDR3 is 15 residues. The CDR3 region has the DNA TGCGCCAGCAGCTTATACGGTATTGGAGGGGATGGCTACACCTTC. This gives the protein CASSLYGIGGDGYTF.

The V and J genes are TRBV24-1 and TRBJ2-1; TRBD1 is a possible D gene (6 bases). In germline, CDR1 is KGHDR, CDR2 SFDVKD. The CDR3 runs to 16 residues. V shed 4 bases and J shed 0 bases, with 12 bases lying between them. In DNA, the CDR3 is TGTGCCACCAGTGACTCGACAGGTGTCTCCTACAATGAGCAGTTCTTC. This translates into CATSDSTGVSYNEQFF.

The rearrangement joins TRBV10-1 to TRBJ2-5; 14 positions match TRBD2. Losses at the gene ends were 2 bases for V and 3 bases for J; bases not matched to a gene: 2. In germline, CDR1 is WNHNN, CDR2 SYGVQD (reference sequence). This CDR3 comprises 16 residues. CDR3 in amino acids: CASSEMGLAGEETQYF. The CDR3 DNA follows: TGCGCCAGCAGTGAGATGGGACTAGCGGGGGAAGAGACCCAGTACTTC.

This clone was observed a handful of times. In DNA form, the CDR3 reads TGTGCCACCGAGGGGGGGAGCAACACCGGGGAGCTGTTTTTT. This sequence encodes CATEGGSNTGELFF. J is TRBJ2-2 and V is TRBV2, with a weak D call TRBD2 (7 bases). Trimming shortened V by 10 bases and J by 2 bases, and 14 bases separated the two germline ends. Germline V lookup: CDR1 SNHLY, CDR2 FYNNEI. The CDR3 extends over 14 amino acids. Using reference TRBV2 and TRBJ2-2 for the parts outside the CDR3, the full variable domain is EPEVTQTPSHQVTQMGQEVILRCVPISNHLYFYWYRQILGQKVEFLVSFYNNEISEKSEIFDDQFSVERPDGSNFTLKIRSTKLEDSAMYFCATEGGSNTGELFFGEGSRLTVL.

The rearrangement links TRBV6-5 to TRBJ2-1, with 7 nucleotides matching TRBD2. The CDR3 has 15 residues. J lost 0 bases, V lost 8 bases, and 7 bases had no gene match. Looked up from germline, CDR1 is MNHEY and CDR2 is SVGAGI. This CDR3 reads CASRVGRPSYNEQFF. CDR3 in DNA: TGTGCCAGCCGCGTCGGGAGGCCCTCCTACAATGAGCAGTTCTTC.

The rearrangement joins TRBV18 to TRBJ2-3, with TRBD2 matching over 14 bases. From germline, CDR1 is KGHSH and CDR2 LQKENI. The CDR3 has 16 amino acids. V shed 0 bases, J shed 5 bases, and the junction held 1 base outside the gene matches. CDR3 in amino acids: CASSPPGLAGGDTQYF. In DNA, the CDR3 is TGTGCCAGCTCACCACCCGGACTAGCGGGGGGAGATACGCAGTATTTT.

This clone was seen only once. The chain carries TRBV14 and TRBJ2-7; TRBD1 matches at 8 bases. Germline assignment: CDR1 SGHDN and CDR2 FVKESK. The CDR3 totals 16 residues. V lost 4 bases, J lost 5 bases, and 13 bases stayed unmatched. The CDR3 nucleotides are TGTGCCAGCAGCCCCTTTCGCTCCCAGGGGGCACACGAGCAGTACTTC. Translated: CASSPFRSQGAHEQYF.

The CDR3 DNA reads as TGTGCCAGCAGCCAAGAAGCAAAAAGCGGGGAGCTGTTTTTT. It codes for CASSQEAKSGELFF. This rearrangement joins TRBV3-1 (or the pseudogene TRBV3-2) to TRBJ2-2; D unresolved. Germline V gene data show CDR1 as LGHDT and CDR2 as YNNKEL (reference sequence). The CDR3 contains 14 residues. V was pared by 0 bases and J by 7 bases, with 9 bases between.